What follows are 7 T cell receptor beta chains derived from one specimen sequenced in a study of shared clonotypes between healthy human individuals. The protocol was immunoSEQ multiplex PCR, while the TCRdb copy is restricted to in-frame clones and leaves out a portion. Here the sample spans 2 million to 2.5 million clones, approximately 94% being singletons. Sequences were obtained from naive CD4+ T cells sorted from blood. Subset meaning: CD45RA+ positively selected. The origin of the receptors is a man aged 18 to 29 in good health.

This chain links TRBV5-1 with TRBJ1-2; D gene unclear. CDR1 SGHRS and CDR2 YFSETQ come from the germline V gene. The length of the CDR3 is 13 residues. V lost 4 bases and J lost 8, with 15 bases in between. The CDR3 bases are TGCGCCAGCAGCACGGGTGCCTTATGGGGCTACACCTTC. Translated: CASSTGALWGYTF.

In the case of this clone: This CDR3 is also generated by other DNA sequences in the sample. In DNA, the CDR3 is TGTGCCAGCAGCTTGGACCGAGGGACTGAAGCTTTCTTT. Translating gives CASSLDRGTEAFF. The chain uses TRBV11-2 and TRBJ1-1; no clear D gene. The CDR3 is 13 residues long. Trimming took 3 bases from V and 5 from J, leaving 10 bases between them. The germline gives CDR1 SGHAT, CDR2 FQNNGV. The full variable domain, with the rest looked up from reference TRBV11-2 and TRBJ1-1, is EAGVAQSPRYKIIEKRQSVAFWCNPISGHATLYWYQQILGQGPKLLIQFQNNGVVDDSQLPKDRFSAERLKGVDSTLKIQPAKLEDSAVYLCASSLDRGTEAFFGQGTRLTVV.

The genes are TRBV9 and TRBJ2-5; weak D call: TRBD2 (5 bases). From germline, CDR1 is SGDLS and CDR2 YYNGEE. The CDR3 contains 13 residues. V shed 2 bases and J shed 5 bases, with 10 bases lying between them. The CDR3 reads CASSVSERETQYF. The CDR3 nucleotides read TGTGCCAGCAGCGTTTCTGAGCGGGAGACCCAGTACTTC.

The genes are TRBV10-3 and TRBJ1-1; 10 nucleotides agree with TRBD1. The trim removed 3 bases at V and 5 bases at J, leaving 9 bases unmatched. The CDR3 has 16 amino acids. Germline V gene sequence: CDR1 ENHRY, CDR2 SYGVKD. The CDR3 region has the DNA TGTGCCATCAGTGATTTGGGGACAGGGGCCCTTACTGAAGCTTTCTTT. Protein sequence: CAISDLGTGALTEAFF.

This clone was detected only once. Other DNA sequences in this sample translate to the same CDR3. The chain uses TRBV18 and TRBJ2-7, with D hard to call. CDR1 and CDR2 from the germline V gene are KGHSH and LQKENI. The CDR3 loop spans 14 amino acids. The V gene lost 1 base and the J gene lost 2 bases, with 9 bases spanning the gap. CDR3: CASSPRGRTYEQYF. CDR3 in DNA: TGTGCCAGCTCACCACGCGGCAGGACCTACGAGCAGTACTTC.

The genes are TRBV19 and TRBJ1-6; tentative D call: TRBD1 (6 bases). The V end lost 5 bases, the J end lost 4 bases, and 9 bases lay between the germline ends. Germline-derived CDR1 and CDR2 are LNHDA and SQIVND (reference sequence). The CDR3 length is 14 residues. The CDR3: CASSEGGYNSPLHF. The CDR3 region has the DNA TGTGCCAGTAGTGAAGGGGGGTATAATTCACCCCTCCACTTT.

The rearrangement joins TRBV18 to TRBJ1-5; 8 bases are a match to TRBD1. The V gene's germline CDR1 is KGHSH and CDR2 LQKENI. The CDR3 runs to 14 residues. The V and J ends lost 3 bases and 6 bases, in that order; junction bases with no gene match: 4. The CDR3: CASSPYRGVQPQHF. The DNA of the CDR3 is TGTGCCAGCTCACCCTACAGGGGGGTTCAGCCCCAGCATTTT.